This T cell receptor (beta chain) was recorded in a study of a mutant IDH1 vaccine in newly diagnosed glioma listed by TCRdb under 2021. Regarding the research as a whole: Vaccination was initiated 4-6 weeks after radiotherapy alone, or concurrently with temozolomide cycles in the chemotherapy-containing groups. The approximately 33 treated patients were around 62% male and roughly 40% female, with a mean age of about 38 years. Prior to enrollment, standard therapy consisting of radiotherapy alone, temozolomide alone, or radiochemotherapy with temozolomide had been administered to patients, with the combination being received by most patients. The week-35 safety follow-up took place at visit V12, and the week-47 end of study took place at visit V13. Peripheral blood was collected at six visits: V03 (baseline), V05, V07, V10, V12 and V13. Longitudinal TCRB deep sequencing was done for 25 treated patients, wherever samples were available for exploratory analyses. Summary of the overall study and its limitations: PBMC samples for TCRB deep sequencing were selected based on availability. Across multiple MHC alleles, vaccine-induced immune responses were seen in approximately 93% of patients. According to the authors, sample limitations meant that analyses of patient blood samples could not be reproduced. Changes in the top peripheral T cell clonotypes picked up by TCRB sequencing did not appear to be linked to pseudoprogression.

Trimming removed 2 bases from V and 4 bases from J, leaving 4 bases between the germline ends. CDR1 and CDR2 were assigned from the germline V gene as SGHTS and YDEGEE. Measured from the cysteine to the phenylalanine, the CDR3 is 13 residues long. The kept DNA is CDR3 alone, 39 bases in frame from the first base. On this clone itself: No cognate antigen has been identified for it. Within one base of it there is no much larger clone, and no base qualities were kept.

The library was produced with the immunoSEQ multiplex PCR assay. Rearranged TCR beta chain sequences were amplified using the hsTCRB Kit according to the manufacturer's protocol. TCRB libraries were sequenced on an Illumina MiSeq. Per the authors' processing: The kit vendor's proprietary platform handled demultiplexing, trimming and gene mapping. In TCRdb, the immuneACCESS table is reduced to in-frame sequences with V and J assigned. These tables do not hold every clone; where another copy was compared, an unresolved V gene accounts for under half, and the others remain unexplained. D and trimming were read from the DNA, whereas the V and J calls and clone size are those reported in that table. In all, the sample holds approximately 37,000 clones, and about 80% of those were seen once. The ten largest make up about 17% of the sample. Per the publication, the time point label means: week 47, end of study. Each vaccine dose was 300 ug of a 20-mer mutant IDH1 peptide in Montanide, given subcutaneously with topical imiquimod. Patients were given eight vaccinations, in weeks 1, 3, 5, 7, 11, 15, 19 and 23, which matched visits V03 through V10. Newly diagnosed WHO grade 3 or 4 IDH1-mutant astrocytomas showing loss of nuclear ATRX were present in the donors. The samples were drawn from NOA16, a multicentre, single-arm, open-label phase I trial in Germany that tested a mutant IDH1 peptide vaccine in humans for the first time. The DNeasy Blood and Tissue Kit was used to extract genomic DNA from EDTA blood for TCRB sequencing.

Here the chain combines TRBV5-8 and TRBJ2-6; no D segment can be confidently identified. The receptor's source is a man younger than 35 with glioma. Some clones in this sample may be carry-over from other donors' samples. The source was PBMCs, collected from a glioma patient whose treatment included an IDH1 peptide vaccine. The sequenced DNA is TGTGCCAGCAGCTTCGTCGGGGCCAACGTCCTGACTTTC. The resulting protein is CASSFVGANVLTF. With the rest looked up from the reference TRBV5-8 and TRBJ2-6 genes rather than sequenced, the full variable domain is EAGVTQSPTHLIKTRGQQATLRCSPISGHTSVYWYQQALGLGLQFLLWYDEGEERNRGNFPPRFSGRQFPNYSSELNVNALELEDSALYLCASSFVGANVLTFGAGSRLTVL.